This TCR beta chain was captured in a study of T cell changes during pregnancy in multiple sclerosis. This clone was detected once. Assay: immunoSEQ multiplex PCR; the TCRdb copy retains only in-frame clones and omits some. The table lists 100,000 or so clones, 75% to 95% of them singletons. The length of the CDR3 is 13 residues. Germline loops: CDR1 SGHVS, CDR2 FNYEAQ. The V and J ends lost 3 bases and 7 bases respectively, with 12 bases between them. The source is a female donor with multiple sclerosis, enrolled in a pregnancy study. This rearrangement joins TRBV7-6 to TRBJ2-5; D remains ambiguous. Here the sequenced sample was peripheral blood, taken in the second trimester of pregnancy. CDR3: CASSFDLVGTQYF. The CDR3 DNA reads TGTGCCAGCAGCTTTGATTTAGTTGGGACCCAGTACTTC.